Sequencing of this T cell receptor (beta chain) was carried out in a study of blood T cell repertoires in COVID-19. The wider study: Researchers got acute and convalescent COVID-19 samples from the United States, Italy and Spain. Sample material is recorded as cDNA or gDNA derived from T cells, B-cell-depleted T cells, or PBMCs.

In the source study's methods: Reference gene primer amplification yielded estimated nucleated cell counts. Generated by immunoSEQ multiplex PCR, the TCRdb table keeps only in-frame clones and is missing some. V and J calls and clone size are those listed in that table; D and trimming were worked out from the DNA. The sample includes about 440,000 clones, about 89% of them seen just once. V was clipped by 1 base and J by 0 bases; unmatched bases: 6. Germline V CDR1 and CDR2: SGHAT, FQNNGV. There are 17 residues in the CDR3. This chain uses TRBV11-2 with TRBJ2-4, with TRBD1 identical over 7 bases. The TCR comes from a woman younger than 45 with acute or convalescent COVID-19. The sample taken for sequencing was peripheral blood. The CDR3 region has the DNA TGTGCCAGCAGCTTAGTAGGGACAGTACTAGCCAAAAACATTCAGTACTTC. Its protein product is CASSLVGTVLAKNIQYF. Complete variable domain (other parts from reference TRBV11-2 and TRBJ2-4): EAGVAQSPRYKIIEKRQSVAFWCNPISGHATLYWYQQILGQGPKLLIQFQNNGVVDDSQLPKDRFSAERLKGVDSTLKIQPAKLEDSAVYLCASSLVGTVLAKNIQYFGAGTRLSVL.